This T cell receptor beta chain is drawn from a study of monozygotic twins with inflammatory bowel disease. Whole-study results and caveats: Added variability in patient repertoires may stem from differing immunosuppressive treatments.

This CDR3 region has 14 residues. Comment on this clonotype: Antigen: not known.

From its re-call of the 5' RACE reads, TCRdb lists each CDR3 protein once, without DNA. In all, the sample yields 400,000 or so distinct CDR3 sequences. This receptor was taken from a human donor with ulcerative colitis or Crohn's disease, or a healthy co-twin of an affected twin (not recorded which). The specimen was blood. The chain carries TRBV12-3 or TRBV12-4 and TRBJ2-1. This CDR3 is CASSLAGLINEQFF.